These 9 T cell receptor beta chains share one sample of origin, sequenced in a study of cytomegalovirus exposure and HLA in healthy donors. PCR amplification relied on 60 Vbeta primers (plus 13 Jbeta primers). Produced via immunoSEQ multiplex PCR; TCRdb's table is partial and in-frame only. This table has a few hundred thousand clones, about 75% appearing once. The material sequenced was PBMCs. The source is a man younger than 35 in good health and CMV-seronegative.

The chain joins TRBV6-1 to TRBJ2-2; TRBD1 matches 8 bases. The germline V gene has CDR1 MNHNS and CDR2 SASEGT. The CDR3 contains 17 residues. With 4 bases clipped from V and 7 bases from J, the junction kept 14 bases outside the gene matches. The CDR3 loop reads CASSVGSGQGRGGELFF. The CDR3 DNA is TGTGCCAGCAGTGTCGGTTCCGGACAGGGTAGAGGCGGGGAGCTGTTTTTT.

This clone was found a few times. The V call is TRBV7-2, the J call TRBJ1-1; no firm D call. Trimming removed 5 bases from V and 0 bases from J, with 7 bases in between. The CDR3 loop spans 13 amino acids. Per the germline V gene, CDR1 is SGHTA and CDR2 is FQGNSA. DNA of the CDR3: TGTGCCAGCAGCCTAGTAATGAACACTGAAGCTTTCTTT. It yields the protein CASSLVMNTEAFF.

The genes are TRBV5-5 and TRBJ1-5; D unresolved. Looked up from germline, CDR1 is SGHKS and CDR2 is YYEKEE (reference sequence). Trimming cost V 0 bases and J 1 base, with 5 bases left between them. This CDR3 comprises 14 residues. In DNA, the CDR3 is TGTGCCAGCAGCTTGGGCCAGAGCAATCAGCCCCAGCATTTT. Translation gives CASSLGQSNQPQHF.

V and J are TRBV12-5 and TRBJ2-2, with TRBD2 matching 7 bases. This CDR3 has 14 residues. Germline V lookup: CDR1 LGHNT, CDR2 FRNRAP. V trimming: 6 bases; J trimming: 4 bases; junction bases outside the gene matches: 5. The CDR3: CASGGDYTTGELFF. The CDR3 nucleotides are TGTGCTAGTGGGGGGGACTACACCACCGGGGAGCTGTTTTTT.

The CDR3 region is CASTPDRGLSEQYF. The CDR3 DNA follows: TGTGCCAGCACCCCGGACAGGGGGCTCAGCGAGCAGTACTTC. The J gene is TRBJ2-7, the V gene TRBV11-1; 11 nucleotides align to TRBD1. V was pared by 7 bases and J by 6 bases, with 8 bases of the junction left unmatched. The CDR3 runs to 14 residues. Germline lookup yields CDR1 SGHAT and CDR2 FQDESV (reference sequence). Combining the CDR3 with reference TRBV11-1 and TRBJ2-7 gives the whole variable domain EAEVAQSPRYKITEKSQAVAFWCDPISGHATLYWYRQILGQGPELLVQFQDESVVDDSQLPKDRFSAERLKGVDSTLKIQPAELGDSAMYLCASTPDRGLSEQYFGPGTRLTVT.

The CDR3 spells CASSYRGGGEQYF. DNA for the CDR3: TGTGCCAGCAGTTACCGGGGGGGAGGTGAGCAGTACTTC. This sequence joins TRBV6-5 and TRBJ2-7; 8 nucleotides agree with TRBD2. Unmatched junction bases numbered 4, after V lost 2 bases and J lost 7 bases. CDR3 length: 13 amino acids. The V gene's germline CDR1 is MNHEY and CDR2 SVGAGI.

This clone was picked up one time. The chain links TRBV6-1 to TRBJ1-1; perhaps TRBD1 as D (6 bases). V lost 6 bases and J lost 4, with 12 bases in between. Germline lookup yields CDR1 MNHNS and CDR2 SASEGT. This CDR3 has 13 residues. CDR3 nucleotide sequence: TGTGCCAGCAGGGAACAGGGTGGCACTGAAGCTTTCTTT. Its protein product is CASREQGGTEAFF.

This clone showed up just a few times. The chain is built from TRBV7-2 and TRBJ2-7; 7 bases align to TRBD1. V was clipped by 1 base and J by 2 bases; unmatched bases: 14. The CDR3 covers 18 residues. Germline V lookup: CDR1 SGHTA, CDR2 FQGNSA. CDR3 nucleotides: TGTGCCAGCAGCTTAGGAGTGACAGGGTCGAAGACTCCCTACGAGCAGTACTTC. It is translated as CASSLGVTGSKTPYEQYF.

J is TRBJ1-5 and V is TRBV13; TRBD1 agrees at 9 bases. CDR3 length: 16 residues. Looked up from germline, CDR1 is PRHDT and CDR2 is FYEKMQ (reference sequence). The V gene end was trimmed by 4 bases and the J gene end by 3 bases; junction bases not matched to a gene: 7. CDR3 sequence reads: CASSCRDRVYNQPQHF. The CDR3 DNA follows: TGTGCCAGCAGCTGCCGGGACAGGGTATACAATCAGCCCCAGCATTTT.